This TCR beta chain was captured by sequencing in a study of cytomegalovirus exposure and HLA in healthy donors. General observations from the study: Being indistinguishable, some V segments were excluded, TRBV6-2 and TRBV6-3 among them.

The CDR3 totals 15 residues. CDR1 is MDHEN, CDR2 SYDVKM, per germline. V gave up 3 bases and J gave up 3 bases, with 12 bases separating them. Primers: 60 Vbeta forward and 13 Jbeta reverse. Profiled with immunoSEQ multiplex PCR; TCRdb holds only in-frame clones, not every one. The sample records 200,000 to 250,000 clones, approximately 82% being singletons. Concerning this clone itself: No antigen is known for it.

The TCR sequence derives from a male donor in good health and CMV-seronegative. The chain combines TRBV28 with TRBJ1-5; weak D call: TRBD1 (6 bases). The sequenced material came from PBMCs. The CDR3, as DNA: TGTGCCAGCAGTTTTCGGGGGGCCATCAATCAGCCCCAGCATTTT. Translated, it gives CASSFRGAINQPQHF. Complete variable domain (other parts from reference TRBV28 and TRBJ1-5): DVKVTQSSRYLVKRTGEKVFLECVQDMDHENMFWYRQDPGLGLRLIYFSYDVKMKEKGDIPEGYSVSREKKERFSLILESASTNQTSMYLCASSFRGAINQPQHFGDGTRLSIL.